The rows below give T cell receptor beta chains drawn from one sample of a study of blood T cells in healthy people across ages. In TCRdb, the 5' RACE reads were re-called with MiXCR into one record per CDR3 protein. Seen here are about 760,000 distinct CDR3 sequences, more than 20% observed once, and the top ten hold more than 8.5%. The sample was also linked to a second study, of T cells of mothers and their children.

Sequencing input: blood. The source of these receptors is a boy aged 10-17 years in good health. Each CDR3 is given without its conserved first and last residue. A D gene is named only where the DNA matches it firmly.

>-|TRBV21-1
ASREQF
>-|TRBV4-3
ASSQDRLSHTEAF
>TRBD1|TRBV7-6
ASSLRAEDRGTDTQY
>-|TRBV28
ASRAQGGETQY
>TRBD2|TRBV20-1
SARSGAAHEQY
>-|TRBV6-5
ASSYSGYTNEKLF
>TRBD2|TRBV4-2
ASASGRDWEQY
>TRBD2|TRBV2
ASSDSGGASVETQY
>TRBD1|TRBV29-1
SVPGTGVNYGYT
>TRBD2|TRBV11-2
ASSSRRASGSYEQY
>-|TRBV7-7
ASSLSMGQETQY
>TRBD1|TRBV20-1
SARATGQVGANVLT
>TRBD1|TRBV3-1
ASSLRGPGDTQY
>-|TRBV29-1
SVVPATGSSNTEAF
>TRBD1|TRBV3-1
ASSQADRKIDEAF
>TRBD2|TRBV9
ASSGERGNYEQY
>-|TRBV5-5
ASSWVVGETQY
>TRBD1|TRBV5-5
ASRGTANTGELF
>-|TRBV4-1
ASSQGKGAYEQY
>TRBD1|TRBV15
ATREGAGWQPQH